The 17 T cell receptor beta chains reported below all come from one sample, sequenced in a study of neurological immune-mediated disorders. TCRdb redid the calling of the 5' RACE reads with MiXCR, one entry per CDR3 protein. Of fewer than 75,000 distinct CDR3 sequences in the sample, 3% to 4% were seen once. The sample consisted of PBMCs. These receptors were collected from a man in his forties or fifties with multiple sclerosis.

This clonotype has a count of ten or more. The genes are TRBV2 and TRBJ1-6; no clear D gene. Trimming left V 3 bases short and J 10 bases short, with 13 bases between. Germline V CDR1 and CDR2: SNHLY, FYNNEI. This CDR3 is 14 amino acids long. CDR3 in DNA: TGTGCCAGCAGTGACTCAGACTTGCGGTCACCCCTCCACTTT. Protein product: CASSDSDLRSPLHF.

This clonotype occurred many times. This rearrangement joins TRBV5-1 to TRBJ1-3; maybe TRBD1 (5 bases). Trimming took off 0 bases at V and 10 bases at J, with 17 bases between the two ends. Looked up from germline, CDR1 is SGHRS and CDR2 is YFSETQ. The CDR3 spans 15 residues. CDR3 residues: CASSLAYGTETTIYF. The CDR3 DNA is TGCGCCAGCAGCTTGGCCTACGGGACGGAAACAACCATATATTTT.

This clonotype was picked up many times. The chain combines TRBV2 with TRBJ2-7; 12 positions agree with TRBD2. The CDR3 length is 15 residues. Germline V gene lookup returns CDR1 SNHLY and CDR2 FYNNEI. V was clipped by 6 bases and J by 1 base; unmatched bases: 4. CDR3 amino acids: CASRELAGGSYEQYF. The CDR3 DNA is TGTGCCAGCAGGGAACTAGCGGGGGGTTCCTACGAGCAGTACTTC.

This clonotype was seen at least ten times. The chain joins TRBV5-1 to TRBJ2-1; 10 bases map to TRBD2. After removal of 0 bases from V and 4 bases from J, the junction contained 13 bases not matched to a gene. This CDR3 is built from 19 residues. In germline, CDR1 is SGHRS, CDR2 YFSETQ. The CDR3 sequence: CASSLGTSGNPSGYNEQFF. CDR3 in DNA: TGCGCCAGCAGCTTGGGGACTAGCGGTAACCCCTCGGGGTACAATGAGCAGTTCTTC.

This clonotype was detected ten times or more. This sequence joins TRBV9 and TRBJ2-7, with D unresolved. V lost 0 bases, J lost 6 bases, and 10 bases lay in between. The germline V gene encodes CDR1 SGDLS and CDR2 YYNGEE. The CDR3 runs to 13 residues. In DNA form, the CDR3 reads TGTGCCAGCAGCGTAGTTTTTTCAGGCGAGCAGTACTTC. Translation: CASSVVFSGEQYF. The full variable domain, in which reference TRBV9 and TRBJ2-7 provide the parts outside the CDR3, is DSGVTQTPKHLITATGQRVTLRCSPRSGDLSVYWYQQSLDQGLQFLIQYYNGEERAKGNILERFSAQQFPDLHSELNLSSLELGDSALYFCASSVVFSGEQYFGPGTRLTVT.

This clonotype was seen repeatedly, ten times or more. The CDR3 here is CASSFRARPNQETQYF. In DNA form, the CDR3 reads TGTGCCAGCAGTTTCCGAGCGCGCCCGAACCAAGAGACCCAGTACTTC. The rearrangement uses TRBV12-3 or TRBV12-4 and TRBJ2-5; D is unclear. Trimming took 3 bases from V and 0 from J, leaving 14 bases between them. The CDR3 covers 16 residues.

The table lists this clonotype with many counts. The chain joins TRBV29-1 to TRBJ2-1, with D tentatively TRBD2 (5 bases). Germline loops: CDR1 SQVTM, CDR2 ANQGSEA. V was pared by 4 bases and J by 12 bases, with 10 bases between. This CDR3 has 10 residues. CDR3 protein: CSVGEGPQFF. CDR3 bases: TGCAGCGTTGGAGAGGGTCCGCAGTTCTTC.

In its sample, this clonotype was seen many times. V is TRBV20-1 and J is TRBJ1-5; D uncertain. V was pared by 6 bases and J by 6 bases, with 12 bases between. The CDR3 totals 12 residues. CDR1 DFQATT and CDR2 SNEGSKA come from the germline V gene (reference sequence). In DNA, the CDR3 is TGCAGTGCATCCAAGGCGGGTCAGCCCCAGCATTTT. Encoded protein: CSASKAGQPQHF.

This clonotype was seen repeatedly, ten times or more. The chain is built from TRBV5-1 and TRBJ2-5; 7 positions match TRBD1. Trimming took 5 bases from V and 1 from J; bases not matched to a gene: 5. Germline-derived CDR1 and CDR2 are SGHRS and YFSETQ. The CDR3 consists of 14 residues. CDR3 in DNA: TGCGCCAGCAGTTTGACAGGGATCCAAGAGACCCAGTACTTC. Residues: CASSLTGIQETQYF.

This clonotype was counted many times. This CDR3 is CASSLNRLGYTF. The CDR3 nucleotides are TGTGCCAGCAGTTTAAACCGCCTTGGCTACACCTTC. The rearrangement joins TRBV12-3 or TRBV12-4 to TRBJ1-2; no firm D call. V dropped 2 bases and J dropped 7 bases, with 8 bases sitting between them. CDR3 length: 12 residues.

As to this clonotype: Compared with germline, one end of the junction differs, possibly owing to a read error. The rearrangement joins TRBV3-1 to TRBJ2-4; 8 nucleotides line up with TRBD1. The CDR3 sequence is 14 residues long. Looked up from germline, CDR1 is LGHDT and CDR2 is YNNKEL (reference sequence). The DNA for the CDR3 is TGTGCCAGCCGCGACGGGACAGGTTTGAAAATTCAGTACTTT. Amino acid sequence: CASRDGTGLKIQYF. The whole variable domain, remainder taken from reference TRBV3-1 and TRBJ2-4, is DTAVSQTPKYLVTQMGNDKSIKCEQNLGHDTMYWYKQDSKKFLKIMFSYNNKELIINETVPNRFSPKSPDKAHLNLHINSLELGDSAVYFCASRDGTGLKIQYFGAGTRLSVL.

The sample holds many counts of this clonotype. V and J are TRBV9 and TRBJ2-2; D unresolved. The CDR3 contains 17 residues. Per the germline V gene, CDR1 is SGDLS and CDR2 is YYNGEE. V lost 0 bases, J lost 1 base, and 13 bases lay in between. The CDR3 reads CASSVVGQSLNTGELFF. Here the CDR3 DNA reads TGTGCCAGCAGCGTAGTGGGCCAATCCCTGAACACCGGGGAGCTGTTTTTT. Full variable domain (rest looked up from reference TRBV9 and TRBJ2-2): DSGVTQTPKHLITATGQRVTLRCSPRSGDLSVYWYQQSLDQGLQFLIQYYNGEERAKGNILERFSAQQFPDLHSELNLSSLELGDSALYFCASSVVGQSLNTGELFFGEGSRLTVL.

The sample holds many counts of this clonotype. V gene TRBV20-1 combines with J gene TRBJ1-6; D not certain. Germline V CDR1 and CDR2: DFQATT, SNEGSKA (reference sequence). This CDR3 spans 15 amino acids. With 0 bases removed from V and 13 bases from J, the gap between germline ends came to 19 bases. DNA for the CDR3: TGCAGTGCTAGAGAGAACCGCGCCGGTGTTTCGCCCCTCCACTTT. Protein sequence: CSARENRAGVSPLHF.

In its sample, this clonotype was seen many times. The chain links TRBV7-2 to TRBJ2-5, with D possibly being TRBD2 (6 bases). Germline V gene sequence: CDR1 SGHTA, CDR2 FQGNSA. The germline V and J ends were trimmed by 4 bases and 5 bases, with 11 bases remaining between them. CDR3 length: 13 residues. CDR3 region: CASSSGRLETQYF. CDR3 DNA sequence: TGTGCCAGCAGCTCGGGGAGGTTGGAGACCCAGTACTTC.

This clonotype occurred many times. This chain joins TRBV18 and TRBJ2-7, with 7 nucleotides matching TRBD2. In germline, CDR1 is KGHSH, CDR2 LQKENI. V trimming: 5 bases; J trimming: 4 bases; junction bases outside the gene matches: 5. The CDR3 contains 13 residues. CDR3 amino acids: CASSSLAEYEQYF. CDR3 DNA: TGTGCCAGCTCAAGTCTAGCGGAGTACGAGCAGTACTTC.

This clonotype has at least ten counts. The chain recombines TRBV18 with TRBJ2-3; 10 bases line up with TRBD2. The junction had 8 bases not matched to a gene; V was cut back by 3 bases and J by 5 bases. CDR3 size: 16 residues. Germline CDR1 KGHSH, CDR2 LQKENI. In nucleotides, the CDR3 is TGTGCCAGCTCACCGCTATTAGCGGGAGGAGGAGATACGCAGTATTTT. It yields the protein CASSPLLAGGGDTQYF.

This clonotype has a count of ten or more. The rearrangement uses TRBV12-3 or TRBV12-4 and TRBJ1-1, with 7 bases identical to TRBD1. The junction had 5 bases not matched to a gene; V was cut back by 0 bases and J by 7 bases. This CDR3 has 14 residues. The CDR3 reads CASSLATGAVEAFF. The CDR3 region has the DNA TGTGCCAGCAGTTTAGCTACAGGGGCAGTTGAAGCTTTCTTT.